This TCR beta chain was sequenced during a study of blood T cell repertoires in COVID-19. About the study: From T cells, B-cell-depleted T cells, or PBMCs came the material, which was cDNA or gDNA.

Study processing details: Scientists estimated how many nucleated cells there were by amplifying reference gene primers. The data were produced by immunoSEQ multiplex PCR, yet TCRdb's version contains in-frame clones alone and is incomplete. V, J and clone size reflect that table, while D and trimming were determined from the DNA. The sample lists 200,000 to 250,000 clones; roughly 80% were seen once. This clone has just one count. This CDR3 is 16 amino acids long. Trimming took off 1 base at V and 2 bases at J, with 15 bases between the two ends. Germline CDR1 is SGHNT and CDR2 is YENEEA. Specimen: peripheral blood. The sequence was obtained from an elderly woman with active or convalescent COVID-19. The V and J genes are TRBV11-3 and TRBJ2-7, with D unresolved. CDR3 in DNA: TGTGCCAGCAGCTTAGGCGTAACCCTAACGACCTACGAGCAGTACTTC. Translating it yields CASSLGVTLTTYEQYF.